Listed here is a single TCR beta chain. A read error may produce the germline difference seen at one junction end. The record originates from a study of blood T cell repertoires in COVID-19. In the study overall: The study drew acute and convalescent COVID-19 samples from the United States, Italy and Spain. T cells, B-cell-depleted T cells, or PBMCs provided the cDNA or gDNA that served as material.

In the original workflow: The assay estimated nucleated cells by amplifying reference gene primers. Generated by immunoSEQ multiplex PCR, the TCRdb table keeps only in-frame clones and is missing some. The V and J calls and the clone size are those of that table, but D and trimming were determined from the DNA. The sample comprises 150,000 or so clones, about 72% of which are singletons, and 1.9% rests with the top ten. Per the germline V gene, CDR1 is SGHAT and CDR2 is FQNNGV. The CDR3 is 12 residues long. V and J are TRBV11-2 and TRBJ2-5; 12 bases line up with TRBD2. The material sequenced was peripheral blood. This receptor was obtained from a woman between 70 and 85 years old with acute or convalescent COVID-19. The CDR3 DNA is TGTGCCAGCAGCTGGGCTAGCGGGGGGGCGCACTTC. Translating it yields CASSWASGGAHF.